The TCR beta chain described here comes from a study of blood T cell repertoires in COVID-19 (TCRdb year 2020). Describing the broader study: Samples covering the acute and convalescent phases of COVID-19 were provided by collaborators in the United States, Italy and Spain. Samples were obtained from the ongoing ImmuneRACE study (first 160 participants) and from 1,254 subjects provided by 6 global collaborators. Where available, HLA class I and class II types were taken from metadata supplied by the sample provider and were not determined by assay-based typing. The dataset comprised deeply sampled blood TCRbeta repertoires from subjects exposed to, actively infected with, or recovered from COVID-19. The repertoires were released in a freely available public database meant as a resource for research on the immune response to SARS-CoV-2. Sample metadata almost always included a de-identified subject ID, COVID-19 status, age in years and sex. The material from the prospective study consisted of cDNA or gDNA derived from T cells, B-cell-depleted T cells, or PBMCs. General study outcomes and caveats: The quantity of clinical and demographic metadata differed by source and by participant and was supplied without curation.

Germline trimming: 5 bases from V, 8 bases from J; junction bases outside gene matches: 12. The CDR3 contains 15 residues, cysteine and phenylalanine counted. Of all the DNA, just the CDR3 is kept, 45 bases in frame from base 1. According to the germline V gene, CDR1 reads SGHVS and CDR2 reads FQNEAQ. TCRbeta CDR3 regions were amplified from genomic DNA by means of the immunoSEQ Assay, a bias-controlled multiplex PCR. Concerning the study's data processing: Within the assay, amplification of reference gene primers was used to estimate how many nucleated cells each sample contained. To quantify the absolute abundance of each unique TCRbeta CDR3 rearrangement, sequence reads were collapsed and filtered. Productive Simpson clonality was computed per sample as the square root of Simpson's diversity index over productive rearrangements. This is the immuneACCESS table as TCRdb keeps it, with only in-frame sequences that have V and J called. A part of the clones is gone; compared with another copy, unresolved V genes explain less than half, and the rest is unexplained. V and J calls and clone size are given by that table; D and trimming were obtained from the DNA. The sample includes around 150,000 clones, with 93% observed a single time. The top ten hold less than 2% of the sample.

One collaborating source in Seattle enrolled patients during active infection and followed them longitudinally through the course of disease. Whole blood was collected in K2EDTA tubes by collaborating institutions according to the institutions' own protocols. For TCRbeta analysis, collaborators shipped samples as frozen whole blood, isolated PBMCs, or DNA extracted from either of those sample types. Note on this clone: Its antigen specificity is not known. Base qualities were left out, and no much larger clone turns up one base away.

This clonotype was sampled from a woman in her sixties with COVID-19, enrolled during active disease. This chain joins TRBV7-8 to TRBJ1-2; a stretch of 9 junction bases matches TRBD1. Sequencing was done on a sample of peripheral blood. The DNA sequence reads TGTGCCAGCAGCCCCCGGGACAGGGCTCCCAGGGGCTACACCTTC. Protein translation: CASSPRDRAPRGYTF. With all but the CDR3 taken from the reference TRBV7-8 and TRBJ1-2 genes, the full variable domain is: GAGVSQSPRYKVAKRGQDVALRCDPISGHVSLFWYQQALGQGPEFLTYFQNEAQLDKSGLPSDRFFAERPEGSVSTLKIQRTQQEDSAVYLCASSPRDRAPRGYTFGSGTRLTVV.